This TCR beta chain was obtained from a study of blood T cell repertoires in COVID-19. The CDR3 spans 16 residues. Trimming pared 4 bases from V and 5 bases from J, leaving 18 bases between. Germline values: CDR1 KGHSH, CDR2 LQKENI. As handled by the study authors: Reference gene primer amplification yielded estimated nucleated cell counts. Measured with immunoSEQ multiplex PCR; TCRdb has only the in-frame clones, and not every one. V and J calls and clone size are those listed in that table; D and trimming were worked out from the DNA. The table has some 28,000 clones, roughly 85% seen once. Input material: peripheral blood. This clonotype was obtained from a human donor in a cohort sampled during active COVID-19. The chain has TRBV18 and TRBJ1-5, with TRBD1 as a possible D gene (5 bases). CDR3 in amino acids: CASSRRAGSVDQPQHF. DNA of the CDR3: TGTGCCAGCTCACGGAGAGCAGGGTCTGTTGATCAGCCCCAGCATTTT.